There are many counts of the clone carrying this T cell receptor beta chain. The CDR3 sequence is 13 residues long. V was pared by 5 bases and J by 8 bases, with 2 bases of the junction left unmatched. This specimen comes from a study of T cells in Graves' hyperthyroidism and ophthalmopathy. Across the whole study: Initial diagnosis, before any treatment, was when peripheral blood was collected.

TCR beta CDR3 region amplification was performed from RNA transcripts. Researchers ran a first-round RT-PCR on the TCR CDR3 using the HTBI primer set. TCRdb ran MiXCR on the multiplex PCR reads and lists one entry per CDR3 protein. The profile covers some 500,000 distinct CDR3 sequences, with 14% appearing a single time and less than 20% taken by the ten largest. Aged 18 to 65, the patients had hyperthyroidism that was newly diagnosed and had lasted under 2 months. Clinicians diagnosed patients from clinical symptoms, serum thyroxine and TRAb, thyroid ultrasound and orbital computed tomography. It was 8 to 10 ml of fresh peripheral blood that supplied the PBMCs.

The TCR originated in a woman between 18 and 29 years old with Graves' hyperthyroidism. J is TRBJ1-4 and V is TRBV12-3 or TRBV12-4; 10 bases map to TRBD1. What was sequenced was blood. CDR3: CASSRTGGEKLFF. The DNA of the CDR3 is TGTGCCAGCAGTCGGACAGGGGGAGAAAAACTGTTTTTT.